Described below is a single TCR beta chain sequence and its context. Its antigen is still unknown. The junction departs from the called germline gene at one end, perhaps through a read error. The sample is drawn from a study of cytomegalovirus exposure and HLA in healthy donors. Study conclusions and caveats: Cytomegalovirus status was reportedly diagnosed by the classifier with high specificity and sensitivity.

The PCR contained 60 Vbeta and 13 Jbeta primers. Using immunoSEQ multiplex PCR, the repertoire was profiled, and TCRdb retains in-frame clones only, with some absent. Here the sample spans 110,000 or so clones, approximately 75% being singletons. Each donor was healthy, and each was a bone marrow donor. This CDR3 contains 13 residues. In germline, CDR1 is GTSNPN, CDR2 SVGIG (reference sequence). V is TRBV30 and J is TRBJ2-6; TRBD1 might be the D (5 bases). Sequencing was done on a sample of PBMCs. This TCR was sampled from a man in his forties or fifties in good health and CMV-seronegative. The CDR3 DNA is TGTGCCTGGAGTAGCTCTGGGGCCAACGGCCTGACTTTC. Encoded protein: CAWSSSGANGLTF.